This is a list of T cell receptor beta chains from one sample in a study of shared clonotypes between healthy human individuals. Profiled with immunoSEQ multiplex PCR; TCRdb holds only in-frame clones, not every one. The sample comprises about a million clones, about 75% of which are singletons, and roughly 1.4% rests with the top ten. The sequenced sample consisted of memory CD4+ T cells sorted from blood. These receptor sequences come from a man between 18 and 29 years old in good health. Each CDR3 is given with its conserved first and last residue. Each record gives: CDR3 DNA, CDR3 protein, D gene, J gene, V gene, clone size. A D gene is named only where the DNA matches it firmly. Rows may omit the clone size; those that give it use once, few, many or a size class.

CDR3 DNA: TGTGCCAGCAGCGTAGCGGACAGGGGATCGGGTGGAAACACCATATATTTT
CDR3 protein: CASSVADRGSGGNTIYF
D gene: TRBD1
J gene: TRBJ1-3
V gene: TRBV9
clone size: NA

CDR3 DNA: TGTGCCAGCAGCGTCATTGGGACAGATAATTCACCCCTCCACTTT
CDR3 protein: CASSVIGTDNSPLHF
D gene: TRBD1
J gene: TRBJ1-6
V gene: TRBV9
clone size: NA

CDR3 DNA: TGCGCCAGCAGCCAAGAACCGGGAGTGTACTCCTACGAGCAGTACTTC
CDR3 protein: CASSQEPGVYSYEQYF
D gene: NA
J gene: TRBJ2-7
V gene: TRBV4-1
clone size: NA

CDR3 DNA: TGTGCCAGCAAAAAACTAGCGGCTGCAGAGACCCAGTACTTC
CDR3 protein: CASKKLAAAETQYF
D gene: TRBD2
J gene: TRBJ2-5
V gene: TRBV2
clone size: once

CDR3 DNA: TGTGCCAGCAGCTTTCCAGAGACCTACGAGCAGTACTTC
CDR3 protein: CASSFPETYEQYF
D gene: NA
J gene: TRBJ2-7
V gene: TRBV11-2
clone size: NA

CDR3 DNA: TGCAGCGTTGATAGTGGCCTTTTTAGCACAGATACGCAGTATTTT
CDR3 protein: CSVDSGLFSTDTQYF
D gene: NA
J gene: TRBJ2-3
V gene: TRBV29-1
clone size: NA

CDR3 DNA: TGTGCCAGCAGCTTACCCGGGACAGACCAAGAGACCCAGTACTTC
CDR3 protein: CASSLPGTDQETQYF
D gene: TRBD1
J gene: TRBJ2-5
V gene: TRBV5-6
clone size: once

CDR3 DNA: TGTGCCAGCAGCTTGGGGCCTAACCCCTACAATGAGCAGTTCTTC
CDR3 protein: CASSLGPNPYNEQFF
D gene: NA
J gene: TRBJ2-1
V gene: TRBV5-6
clone size: many

CDR3 DNA: TGTGCCAGCAGTGCGCTACCCCAAGAGACCCAGTACTTC
CDR3 protein: CASSALPQETQYF
D gene: NA
J gene: TRBJ2-5
V gene: TRBV11-3
clone size: NA

CDR3 DNA: TGTGCCAGCAGCTTAGATGGGGGCTTGGGGGAGACCCAGTACTTC
CDR3 protein: CASSLDGGLGETQYF
D gene: NA
J gene: TRBJ2-5
V gene: TRBV11-2
clone size: NA

CDR3 DNA: TGTGCCTGGAGGGCGGGGAGCTTCGATGAGCAGTTCTTC
CDR3 protein: CAWRAGSFDEQFF
D gene: NA
J gene: TRBJ2-1
V gene: TRBV30
clone size: few

CDR3 DNA: TGTGCCTGGGCACAGGGGATTGGAAACACCATATATTTT
CDR3 protein: CAWAQGIGNTIYF
D gene: TRBD1
J gene: TRBJ1-3
V gene: TRBV30
clone size: NA

CDR3 DNA: TGCGCCAGCAGTCGGGACAGGGGGTCTGAGACCCAGTACTTC
CDR3 protein: CASSRDRGSETQYF
D gene: TRBD1
J gene: TRBJ2-5
V gene: TRBV5-1
clone size: NA

CDR3 DNA: TGTGCCAGCAGGACGACAGGGAGCTCCTACGAGCAGTACTTC
CDR3 protein: CASRTTGSSYEQYF
D gene: TRBD1
J gene: TRBJ2-7
V gene: TRBV6-1
clone size: NA

CDR3 DNA: TGTGCCATCAGTGCTACCGGGGATGAGCAGTTCTTC
CDR3 protein: CAISATGDEQFF
D gene: NA
J gene: TRBJ2-1
V gene: TRBV10-3
clone size: NA

CDR3 DNA: TGTGCCAGCAGTGGGCAAGGAGAAGGCACTGAAGCTTTCTTT
CDR3 protein: CASSGQGEGTEAFF
D gene: NA
J gene: TRBJ1-1
V gene: TRBV2
clone size: NA

CDR3 DNA: TGTGCCAGCAGTTCAATAGGAACAGGGTTAGGCGGGAATAGCAATCAGCCCCAGCATTTT
CDR3 protein: CASSSIGTGLGGNSNQPQHF
D gene: NA
J gene: TRBJ1-5
V gene: TRBV28
clone size: many

CDR3 DNA: TGTGCCAGCAGCTCATCATCAGGGGGTATTAGTTCCGAGCAGTACTTC
CDR3 protein: CASSSSSGGISSEQYF
D gene: TRBD1
J gene: TRBJ2-7
V gene: TRBV7-9
clone size: few

CDR3 DNA: TGTGCCAGCAGTTCACGGACGACAGCCTCCGAGCAGTACTTC
CDR3 protein: CASSSRTTASEQYF
D gene: NA
J gene: TRBJ2-7
V gene: TRBV27
clone size: NA

CDR3 DNA: TGTGCCAGCAGCTCGACTACCACCTACAATGAGCAGTTCTTC
CDR3 protein: CASSSTTTYNEQFF
D gene: NA
J gene: TRBJ2-1
V gene: TRBV11-3
clone size: NA

CDR3 DNA: TGTGCCAGCAGGAGGACAGGGGTGACTGAAGCTTTCTTT
CDR3 protein: CASRRTGVTEAFF
D gene: TRBD1
J gene: TRBJ1-1
V gene: TRBV6-1
clone size: few

CDR3 DNA: TGTGCCAGCAGCTTACGGACTAGCGGGGGAGATACGCAGTATTTT
CDR3 protein: CASSLRTSGGDTQYF
D gene: TRBD2
J gene: TRBJ2-3
V gene: TRBV11-3
clone size: NA

CDR3 DNA: TGCGCCAGCAGCTGGGGACAGAAGGATTCACCCCTCCACTTT
CDR3 protein: CASSWGQKDSPLHF
D gene: TRBD1
J gene: TRBJ1-6
V gene: TRBV5-1
clone size: NA

CDR3 DNA: TGTGCCAGCAGTATTGGGGGCCGGACTGAAGCTTTCTTT
CDR3 protein: CASSIGGRTEAFF
D gene: NA
J gene: TRBJ1-1
V gene: TRBV2
clone size: NA